One sample yielded the 15 T cell receptor beta chains listed below, sequenced in a study of blood T cell repertoires in COVID-19. Sequenced by immunoSEQ multiplex PCR; TCRdb stores in-frame clones only, minus some. The table shows roughly 300,000 clones, with more than 85% occurring only once. The source material was PBMCs or T cells enriched from blood (not recorded which). Receptor source: a woman in her thirties who had recovered from COVID-19.

The chain has TRBV7-2 and TRBJ1-1, with TRBD1 identical over 7 bases. CDR1 and CDR2 (germline): SGHTA, FQGNSA. The V gene end was trimmed by 5 bases and the J gene end by 5 bases; junction bases not matched to a gene: 11. This CDR3 contains 15 residues. This chain's CDR3 is CASSASGTVTTEAFF. CDR3 in DNA: TGTGCCAGCAGCGCCTCCGGGACAGTAACAACTGAAGCTTTCTTT.

In this sample, this clone turned up once. V gene TRBV5-1 combines with J gene TRBJ2-3, with TRBD1 identical over 7 bases. With 2 bases clipped from V and 2 bases from J, the junction kept 2 bases outside the gene matches. The CDR3 runs 14 residues. Germline lookup yields CDR1 SGHRS and CDR2 YFSETQ. CDR3 sequence reads: CASSLGGPTDTQYF. The CDR3 nucleotides read TGCGCCAGCAGCTTAGGGGGCCCCACAGATACGCAGTATTTT.

The genes are TRBV12-3 or TRBV12-4 and TRBJ2-7, with 12 positions matching TRBD2. CDR3 length equals 13 residues. The V gene end was trimmed by 6 bases and the J gene end by 4 bases; junction bases not matched to a gene: 1. For the CDR3, the DNA is TGTGCCAGCAGGACTAGCGGGGGATACGAGCAGTACTTC. It specifies CASRTSGGYEQYF.

This chain links TRBV7-2 with TRBJ1-1; perhaps TRBD1 as D (5 bases). Germline V CDR1 and CDR2: SGHTA, FQGNSA. V was clipped by 6 bases and J by 4 bases, with 12 bases between them. This CDR3 spans 13 amino acids. CDR3 region: CASRTRASTEAFF. The CDR3 coding sequence is TGTGCCAGCAGAACCAGGGCCAGCACTGAAGCTTTCTTT.

This chain links TRBV2 with TRBJ1-4; 8 bases are a match to TRBD1. The junction had 4 bases not matched to a gene; V was cut back by 5 bases and J by 8 bases. Germline CDR1 and CDR2: SNHLY and FYNNEI. The CDR3 loop spans 13 amino acids. The CDR3: CASSNRQGEKLFF. The CDR3 bases are TGTGCCAGCAGTAACCGACAGGGGGAAAAACTGTTTTTT.

The chain couples TRBV7-2 to TRBJ2-7, with D possibly TRBD2 on 6 matching bases. In germline, CDR1 is SGHTA, CDR2 FQGNSA. This CDR3 contains 13 residues. V was pared by 3 bases and J by 7 bases, with 13 bases between. The CDR3 DNA is TGTGCCAGCAGCTTCGGGGGTTTGCGGGAGCAGTACTTC. Translating gives CASSFGGLREQYF.

This chain uses TRBV18 with TRBJ2-1; D is ambiguous. The germline V gene encodes CDR1 KGHSH and CDR2 LQKENI. The ends were cut back, 6 bases at V and 8 bases at J, with 11 bases in the middle. This CDR3 comprises 12 residues. CDR3 sequence: CASSRLSHEQFF. CDR3 nucleotide sequence: TGTGCCAGCTCGCGTCTTAGCCATGAGCAGTTCTTC. Full variable domain (rest looked up from reference TRBV18 and TRBJ2-1): NAGVMQNPRHLVRRRGQEARLRCSPMKGHSHVYWYRQLPEEGLKFMVYLQKENIIDESGMPKERFSAEFPKEGPSILRIQQVVRGDSAAYFCASSRLSHEQFFGPGTRLTVL.

This clone was seen just once. The chain is built from TRBV28 and TRBJ1-1; D gene unclear. Looked up from germline, CDR1 is MDHEN and CDR2 is SYDVKM. The V and J ends lost 4 bases and 4 bases respectively, with 16 bases between them. The CDR3 has 15 amino acids. In nucleotides, the CDR3 is TGTGCCAGCAGTTACCCTCCCTCCGGTACCACTGAAGCTTTCTTT. This translates into CASSYPPSGTTEAFF.

This chain links TRBV7-2 with TRBJ2-5, with D possibly matching TRBD2 (6 bases). V lost 4 bases and J lost 6, with 21 bases in between. Germline CDR1 and CDR2: SGHTA and FQGNSA. This CDR3 region has 16 residues. The CDR3 region is CASSWGTGRSGQTQYF. As DNA, the CDR3 is TGTGCCAGCAGCTGGGGGACGGGACGCAGCGGGCAGACCCAGTACTTC.

The gene calls are TRBV28 and TRBJ1-1; the D is unclear. Deletions cut 6 bases from V and 5 bases from J, with 10 bases between. Germline V lookup: CDR1 MDHEN, CDR2 SYDVKM. The CDR3 spans 12 residues. CDR3 in DNA: TGTGCCAGCAGCACACCGCATACTGAAGCTTTCTTT. This gives the protein CASSTPHTEAFF.

This clone came up once. The chain links TRBV5-1 to TRBJ2-7, with D possibly being TRBD1 (6 bases). Germline assignment: CDR1 SGHRS and CDR2 YFSETQ. V shed 0 bases and J shed 1 base, with 11 bases lying between them. The length of the CDR3 is 15 residues. CDR3: CASSLVGAPSYEQYF. The CDR3 DNA sequence: TGCGCCAGCAGCTTGGTGGGGGCGCCTTCCTACGAGCAGTACTTC. The full variable domain, with the rest looked up from reference TRBV5-1 and TRBJ2-7, is KAGVTQTPRYLIKTRGQQVTLSCSPISGHRSVSWYQQTPGQGLQFLFEYFSETQRNKGNFPGRFSGRQFSNSRSEMNVSTLELGDSALYLCASSLVGAPSYEQYFGPGTRLTVT.

This clone was detected once. The chain employs TRBV24-1 and TRBJ2-7; TRBD1 might be the D (6 bases). From germline, CDR1 is KGHDR and CDR2 SFDVKD. Between the trimmed V and J ends, which lost 3 bases and 3 bases, there was a span of 14 bases. The CDR3 runs to 15 residues. Here the CDR3 reads CATSDGGGALYEQYF. DNA for the CDR3: TGTGCCACCAGTGATGGGGGCGGAGCACTCTACGAGCAGTACTTC.

This chain links TRBV7-2 with TRBJ1-3, with a possible D match to TRBD1 (6 bases). The V gene lost 3 bases and the J gene lost 10 bases, with 13 bases spanning the gap. This CDR3 comprises 13 residues. Germline values: CDR1 SGHTA, CDR2 FQGNSA. This chain's CDR3 is CASSLSGAGTIYF. The CDR3 DNA reads TGTGCCAGCAGCTTGTCAGGGGCAGGGACCATATATTTT.

The genes are TRBV7-9 and TRBJ2-2, with D tentatively TRBD2 (5 bases). The CDR3 is made up of 18 amino acids. From germline, CDR1 is SEHNR and CDR2 FQNEAQ (reference sequence). Trimming stripped 4 bases from V and 1 base from J, with 19 bases between. CDR3 in DNA: TGTGCCAGCAGCTCCTCTATCGCTGGCGGGCAGAACACCGGGGAGCTGTTTTTT. It specifies CASSSSIAGGQNTGELFF.

About this clone itself: The sample carries other DNA sequences with the same CDR3. The chain is built from TRBV27 and TRBJ1-2; D gene ambiguous. V gave up 2 bases and J gave up 2 bases, with 6 bases separating them. The CDR3 runs 13 residues. From germline, CDR1 is MNHEY and CDR2 SMNVEV (reference sequence). The CDR3 spells CASSLEGNYGYTF. DNA of the CDR3: TGTGCCAGCAGTTTAGAGGGAAACTATGGCTACACCTTC.